The 3 T cell receptor beta chains in this list originate from one sample, sequenced in a study of blood T cell repertoires in COVID-19. Here immunoSEQ multiplex PCR was the method, and the copy in TCRdb shows in-frame clones only, minus some. Of approximately 110,000 clones listed, just under 90% are singletons. Sequenced input: peripheral blood. Receptors were obtained from a human donor in a cohort sampled during active COVID-19.

The chain combines TRBV5-6 with TRBJ2-5; D perhaps matches TRBD1 (6 bases). CDR1 SGHDT and CDR2 YYEEEE come from the germline V gene. This CDR3 comprises 14 residues. With 4 bases removed from V and 1 base from J, the gap between germline ends came to 11 bases. In DNA form, the CDR3 reads TGTGCCAGCAGCGACGGGACAACCCAAGAGACCCAGTACTTC. Translated, it gives CASSDGTTQETQYF. Variable domain in full (rest from reference TRBV5-6 and TRBJ2-5): DAGVTQSPTHLIKTRGQQVTLRCSPKSGHDTVSWYQQALGQGPQFIFQYYEEEERQRGNFPDRFSGHQFPNYSSELNVNALLLGDSALYLCASSDGTTQETQYFGPGTRLLVL.

The chain couples TRBV5-4 to TRBJ2-7; D is possibly TRBD2 (6 bases). V shed 0 bases and J shed 0 bases, with 10 bases lying between them. Per germline, CDR1 SGHNT and CDR2 YYREEE (reference sequence). The CDR3 runs to 15 residues. For the CDR3, the DNA is TGTGCCAGCAGCTTGGTTAGCGGCAGCTCCTACGAGCAGTACTTC. This gives the protein CASSLVSGSSYEQYF.

The chain couples TRBV7-6 to TRBJ2-1; the match to TRBD1 covers 9 bases. The germline V gene encodes CDR1 SGHVS and CDR2 FNYEAQ. The CDR3 has 15 amino acids. V shed 4 bases, J shed 8 bases, and the junction held 9 bases outside the gene matches. The CDR3 DNA sequence: TGTGCCAGCAGCTCGGGACAGGGAGTGGTCTATGAGCAGTTCTTC. Protein product: CASSSGQGVVYEQFF.